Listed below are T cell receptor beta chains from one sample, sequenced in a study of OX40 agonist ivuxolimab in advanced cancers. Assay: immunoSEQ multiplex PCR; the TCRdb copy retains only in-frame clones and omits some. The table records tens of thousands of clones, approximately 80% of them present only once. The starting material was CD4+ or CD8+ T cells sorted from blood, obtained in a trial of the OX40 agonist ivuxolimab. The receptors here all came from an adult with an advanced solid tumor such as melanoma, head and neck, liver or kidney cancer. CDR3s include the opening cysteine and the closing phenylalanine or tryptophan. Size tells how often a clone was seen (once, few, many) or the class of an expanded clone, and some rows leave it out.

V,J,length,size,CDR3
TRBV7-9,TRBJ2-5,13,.,CASREGLQETQYF
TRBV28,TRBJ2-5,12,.,CASSLAQETQYF
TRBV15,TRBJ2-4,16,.,CATSRDTAAAKNIQYF
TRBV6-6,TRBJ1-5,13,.,CASSYQGDQPQHF
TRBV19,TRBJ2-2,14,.,CASSTAGRTGELFF
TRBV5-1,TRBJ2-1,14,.,CASSLQGAYNEQFF
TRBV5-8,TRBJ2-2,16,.,CASSRAEDSSTGELFF
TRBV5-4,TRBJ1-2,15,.,CASSLEIGRDYGYTF
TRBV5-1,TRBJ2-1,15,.,CASRRGQSSYNEQFF
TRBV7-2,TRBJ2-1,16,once,CASSLGTSGSLGEQFF